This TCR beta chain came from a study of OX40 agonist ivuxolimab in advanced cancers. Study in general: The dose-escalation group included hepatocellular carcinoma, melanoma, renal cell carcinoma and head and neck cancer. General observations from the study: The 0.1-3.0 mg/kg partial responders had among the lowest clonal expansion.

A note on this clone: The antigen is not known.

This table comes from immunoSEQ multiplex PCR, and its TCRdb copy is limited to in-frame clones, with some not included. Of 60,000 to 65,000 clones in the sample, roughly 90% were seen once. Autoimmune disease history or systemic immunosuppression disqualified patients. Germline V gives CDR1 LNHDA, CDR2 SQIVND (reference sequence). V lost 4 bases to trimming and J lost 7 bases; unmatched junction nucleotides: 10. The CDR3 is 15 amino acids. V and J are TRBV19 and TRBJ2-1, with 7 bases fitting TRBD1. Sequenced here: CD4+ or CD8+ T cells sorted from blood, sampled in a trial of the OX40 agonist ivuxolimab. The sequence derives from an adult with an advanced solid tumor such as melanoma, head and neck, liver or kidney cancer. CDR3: CASSTRDRAGNEQFF. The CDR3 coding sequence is TGTGCCAGTAGTACCCGAGACAGGGCTGGTAATGAGCAGTTCTTC.